This record looks at one T cell receptor (beta chain) sequence and its context. Its cognate antigen is unknown. This entry comes from a study of shared clonotypes between healthy human individuals. Study observations and caveats: Generation probability values for non-shared clonotypes were lower than those for clonotypes shared by all four donors.

The naive CD8 fraction comprised CD45RO-negative cells positively selected for CCR7 and excluded terminally differentiated effector memory CD45RA+ cells. All donors were healthy HIV-negative adults lacking recent acute infections or vaccinations. The donors were all Caucasian adults (living in Nashville, Tennessee). The material for each subset, its genomic DNA, was split evenly across several immunoSEQ plates. TCRdb keeps only in-frame clones here, not all; method: immunoSEQ multiplex PCR. The sample holds fewer than 1 million clones, 90% to 97% seen once. Input material: naive CD8+ T cells sorted from blood. The receptor was isolated from a man younger than 40 in good health.

The CDR3 DNA reads as TGTGCCAGCTCACCACCGCCCGCAGATGGGTATGAGCAGTTCTTC. Translating gives CASSPPPADGYEQFF. V and J are TRBV18 and TRBJ2-1; D not certain. Trimming left V 0 bases short and J 8 bases short, with 14 bases between. The CDR3 totals 15 residues. CDR1 KGHSH and CDR2 LQKENI come from the germline V gene.